These 28 T cell receptor beta chains came from one sample sequenced in a study of post-analysis software for immune sequencing data (dated by TCRdb to between 2014 and 2017). The investigation overall reported the following: Patients showed significantly higher frequencies than controls for about five TRBV segments, among them TRBV5-6, TRBV5-1 and TRBV20-1.

Antigens for these TCRs are unknown. Library preparation used PCR. The sequencer was an Illumina HiSeq 2500. To reduce PCR and sequencing biases, unique molecular identifiers were built into the TCR beta cDNA libraries. Using fastp at Q25 and MiXCR, TCRdb reprocessed the public reads and kept productive beta chains. Rows are unified per CDR3 protein, each entry keeping the most common DNA and genes. The sample table shows a few hundred thousand distinct CDR3 sequences, and less than 35% are seen once. Jointly, the top ten make up roughly an eighth of the sample. Sequenced: blood. Receptor source: a girl aged 5-17 years with multiple sclerosis.

The CDR3 here is CASSRGASPYNEQFF. CDR3 bases: TGCGCCAGCAGCCGCGGGGCTAGCCCCTACAATGAGCAGTTCTTC. The genes are TRBV4-1 and TRBJ2-1; a weak D match, TRBD2 (6 bases). Germline V lookup: CDR1 MGHRA, CDR2 YSYEKL. Trimming removed 4 bases from V and 2 bases from J, with 12 bases in between. The length of the CDR3 is 15 residues.

The CDR3 DNA reads TGTGCCAGCAGTGGCCTTTGGGGGGGGGGCACTGAAGCTTTCTTT. Translation: CASSGLWGGGTEAFF. This chain connects TRBV6-1 to TRBJ1-1; D is possibly TRBD1 (5 bases). Germline CDR1 and CDR2: MNHNS and SASEGT. Trimming removed 4 bases from V and 4 bases from J, with 16 bases in between. The CDR3 spans 15 residues.

The rearrangement links TRBV7-9 to TRBJ1-2; 9 bases match TRBD1. Germline V gene sequence: CDR1 SEHNR, CDR2 FQNEAQ (reference sequence). Trimming at V came to 5 bases and at J to 6 bases, leaving 7 bases not matched to a gene. The CDR3 consists of 14 residues. CDR3 in amino acids: CASSRPDRGNGYTF. Here the CDR3 DNA reads TGTGCCAGCAGCCGTCCAGACAGGGGGAATGGCTACACCTTC.

This clonotype was observed a handful of times. The gene calls are TRBV5-8 and TRBJ2-7; D perhaps matches TRBD2 (5 bases). The assigned J gene may be wrong: the sequence end matches TRBJ2-5 better. CDR3 length: 14 amino acids. Germline-derived CDR1 and CDR2 are SGHTS and YDEGEE. CDR3 sequence reads: CASSLARTEETQYF. For the CDR3, the DNA is TGTGCCAGCAGCTTAGCTAGGACTGAAGAGACCCAGTACTTC.

This clonotype was counted only a few times. V is TRBV5-4 and J is TRBJ2-7, with D maybe TRBD2 (5 bases). Trimming stripped 0 bases from V and 4 bases from J, with 17 bases between. The CDR3 spans 16 residues. Germline assignment: CDR1 SGHNT and CDR2 YYREEE (reference sequence). This CDR3 is CASSLAIGVLDYEQYF. DNA of the CDR3: TGTGCCAGCAGCTTGGCGATCGGGGTCCTGGATTACGAGCAGTACTTC.

The chain uses TRBV15 and TRBJ1-5; D uncertain. The CDR3 sequence is 13 residues long. CDR1 and CDR2 (germline): LNHNV, YYDKDF (reference sequence). V shed 6 bases and J shed 2 bases, with 8 bases lying between them. The CDR3: CATRAEGNQPQHF. CDR3 sequence (DNA): TGTGCCACCAGAGCAGAAGGCAATCAGCCCCAGCATTTT.

The chain recombines TRBV20-1 with TRBJ1-5; no clear D. Trimming shortened V by 6 bases and J by 4 bases, and 13 bases separated the two germline ends. Germline CDR1 reads DFQATT; CDR2 reads SNEGSKA (reference sequence). The CDR3 spans 13 residues. The CDR3 region has the DNA TGCAGTGCAACTATTCCGGGGAATCAGCCCCAGCATTTT. Its protein is CSATIPGNQPQHF.

The V call is TRBV7-3, the J call TRBJ2-5; 8 bases map to TRBD2. This CDR3 comprises 15 residues. Germline V gives CDR1 SGHTA, CDR2 FQGTGA. The V and J ends lost 1 base and 2 bases, in that order; junction bases with no gene match: 3. The CDR3 DNA sequence: TGTGCCAGCAGCTTAATCGGGGGGGAACAAGAGACCCAGTACTTC. This translates into CASSLIGGEQETQYF.

This clonotype was observed a few times. The chain joins TRBV2 to TRBJ2-1; D uncertain. Germline loops: CDR1 SNHLY, CDR2 FYNNEI. CDR3 length: 13 amino acids. Deletions cut 4 bases from V and 8 bases from J, with 12 bases between. CDR3 bases: TGTGCCAGCAGTGGGCCCACCATCTATGAGCAGTTCTTC. It is translated as CASSGPTIYEQFF.

This clonotype was recorded at least ten times. The genes are TRBV7-9 and TRBJ2-3; either TRBD1 or TRBD2 may supply D (5 bases each). The CDR3 loop spans 13 amino acids. V was shortened by 3 bases and J by 4 bases, with 8 bases between the two germline ends. The germline V gene has CDR1 SEHNR and CDR2 FQNEAQ (reference sequence). CDR3 amino acids: CASSLGVPDTQYF. The DNA for the CDR3 is TGTGCCAGCAGCTTGGGGGTTCCAGATACGCAGTATTTT.

The chain combines TRBV6-5 with TRBJ2-1; D is possibly TRBD1 or TRBD2 (7 bases each). This CDR3 is built from 11 residues. Germline values: CDR1 MNHEY, CDR2 SVGAGI. V lost 6 bases to trimming and J lost 10 bases, with 10 bases between them. DNA for the CDR3: TGTGCCAGCAGGGGAGGGGGCGAGCAGTTCTTC. Translated: CASRGGGEQFF.

V usage is TRBV5-6 and J usage is TRBJ2-1; D not resolved. The CDR3 has 15 residues. Germline lookup yields CDR1 SGHDT and CDR2 YYEEEE. V gave up 4 bases and J gave up 3 bases, with 14 bases separating them. For the CDR3, the DNA is TGTGCCAGCAGCCTTTTTGGCCCGGGCTACAATGAGCAGTTCTTC. Its protein product is CASSLFGPGYNEQFF.

As regards this clonotype: This clone may be a read error of a much larger clone one base away. This chain joins TRBV20-1 and TRBJ2-1; D might be TRBD1 or TRBD2, each matching 5 bases. CDR3 length equals 15 residues. The germline V and J ends were trimmed by 3 bases and 0 bases, with 12 bases remaining between them. CDR1 and CDR2 (germline): DFQATT, SNEGSKA (reference sequence). CDR3 loop: CSASGDLSSYNEQFF. The CDR3 DNA sequence: TGCAGTGCTAGTGGGGACCTTAGCTCCTACAATGAGCAGTTCTTC.

The chain employs TRBV5-1 and TRBJ2-1; D ambiguous. The germline V gene encodes CDR1 SGHRS and CDR2 YFSETQ. The CDR3 extends over 13 amino acids. V dropped 1 base and J dropped 7 bases, with 9 bases sitting between them. The CDR3 protein is CASSLFSMNEQFF. The CDR3 DNA reads as TGCGCCAGCAGCTTGTTCTCTATGAATGAGCAGTTCTTC.

This clonotype was picked up a small number of times. The chain has TRBV7-2 and TRBJ1-5, with D hard to call. The germline V gene encodes CDR1 SGHTA and CDR2 FQGNSA. With 5 bases removed from V and 4 bases from J, the gap between germline ends came to 6 bases. The CDR3 spans 12 residues. This chain's CDR3 is CASSPRNQPQHF. The CDR3 DNA is TGTGCCAGCAGCCCTCGAAATCAGCCCCAGCATTTT.

The chain employs TRBV28 and TRBJ2-4; 11 nucleotides line up with TRBD1. CDR3 length: 16 amino acids. V was pared by 4 bases and J by 8 bases, with 10 bases of the junction left unmatched. The V gene's germline CDR1 is MDHEN and CDR2 SYDVKM. CDR3 coding DNA: TGTGCCAGCAGTTCCCCGGACAGGGGGCGCCTGGACATTCAGTACTTC. Translating gives CASSSPDRGRLDIQYF.

V usage is TRBV20-1 and J usage is TRBJ2-5, with D perhaps matching TRBD2 (6 bases). The V gene's germline CDR1 is DFQATT and CDR2 SNEGSKA (reference sequence). This CDR3 has 14 amino acids. Trimming removed 0 bases from V and 1 base from J, with 9 bases in between. In DNA form, the CDR3 reads TGCAGTGCTAGAGATACACTAGCCCAAGAGACCCAGTACTTC. It specifies CSARDTLAQETQYF.

This clonotype was detected only a few times. The chain is built from TRBV4-2 and TRBJ1-1; D uncertain. This CDR3 has 14 residues. Trimming pared 0 bases from V and 0 bases from J, leaving 5 bases between. Germline CDR1 LGHNA, CDR2 YNFKEQ. CDR3 DNA: TGTGCCAGCAGCCAAGAAATAGTGAACACTGAAGCTTTCTTT. It yields the protein CASSQEIVNTEAFF.

This clonotype was seen a handful of times. The chain has TRBV2 and TRBJ2-7; 13 bases are a match to TRBD2. Trimming removed 6 bases from V and 2 bases from J; junction bases left unmatched: 7. From germline, CDR1 is SNHLY and CDR2 FYNNEI. The CDR3 covers 16 residues. CDR3 residues: CASRGTSGDSAYEQYF. The DNA for the CDR3 is TGTGCCAGCAGGGGGACTAGCGGGGACAGCGCCTACGAGCAGTACTTC. Complete variable domain (other parts from reference TRBV2 and TRBJ2-7): EPEVTQTPSHQVTQMGQEVILRCVPISNHLYFYWYRQILGQKVEFLVSFYNNEISEKSEIFDDQFSVERPDGSNFTLKIRSTKLEDSAMYFCASRGTSGDSAYEQYFGPGTRLTVT.

The chain couples TRBV2 to TRBJ2-3; TRBD2 might be the D (6 bases). The length of the CDR3 is 14 residues. Germline CDR1 reads SNHLY; CDR2 reads FYNNEI. Trimming took 7 bases from V and 2 from J, leaving 13 bases between them. CDR3 sequence reads: CASMVAAATDTQYF. CDR3 DNA sequence: TGTGCCAGCATGGTAGCGGCGGCCACAGATACGCAGTATTTT.

This clonotype was detected only once. This rearrangement joins TRBV3-1 to TRBJ2-6; unclear D gene. The germline V gene has CDR1 LGHDT and CDR2 YNNKEL (reference sequence). V shed 0 bases and J shed 0 bases, with 15 bases lying between them. The CDR3 totals 19 residues. The DNA for the CDR3 is TGTGCCAGCAGCCAAGAAAATGTACTGGCCCTCTCTGGGGCCAACGTCCTGACTTTC. Amino acid sequence: CASSQENVLALSGANVLTF.

This chain connects TRBV27 to TRBJ1-1; 8 bases match TRBD1. V shed 6 bases and J 2 bases; nucleotides not matched to a gene: 8. The CDR3 totals 15 residues. Looked up from germline, CDR1 is MNHEY and CDR2 is SMNVEV (reference sequence). CDR3: CASSLIGQGNTEAFF. The CDR3 bases are TGTGCCAGCAGCCTAATTGGACAGGGAAACACTGAAGCTTTCTTT.

The chain links TRBV7-3 to TRBJ2-1; D is perhaps TRBD1 (6 bases). From germline, CDR1 is SGHTA and CDR2 FQGTGA. The CDR3 spans 12 residues. V was clipped by 2 bases and J by 14 bases, with 13 bases between them. CDR3 in amino acids: CASSLPGQTKFF. The CDR3 region has the DNA TGTGCCAGCAGCTTACCCGGACAGACCAAGTTCTTC.

CDR3 loop: CASSPGQGRIGNQPQHF. In nucleotides, the CDR3 is TGTGCCAGCAGCCCCGGACAGGGAAGGATAGGCAATCAGCCCCAGCATTTT. The chain combines TRBV7-8 with TRBJ1-5, with 8 positions matching TRBD1. V gave up 5 bases and J gave up 2 bases; unmatched junction bases: 11. CDR1 SGHVS and CDR2 FQNEAQ come from the germline V gene. The CDR3 has 17 amino acids.

This chain links TRBV5-6 with TRBJ2-4; TRBD1 matches 7 bases. TRBJ2-7 matches the DNA end more closely, so the J call is doubtful. CDR3 size: 14 residues. Germline V gene data show CDR1 as SGHDT and CDR2 as YYEEEE. CDR3 DNA: TGTGCCAGCAGCTTAGGGACAGTGACCTACGAGCAGTACTTC. Amino acids: CASSLGTVTYEQYF.

In this sample, this clonotype turned up a few times. The chain carries TRBV6-1 and TRBJ2-4; 7 bases are a match to TRBD2. Germline V CDR1 and CDR2: MNHNS, SASEGT. The junction had 13 bases not matched to a gene; V was cut back by 2 bases and J by 6 bases. This CDR3 has 17 residues. In DNA form, the CDR3 reads TGTGCCAGCAGTGAAAGGGAGTCGGGGGGTTTGAGAAACATTCAGTACTTC. This translates into CASSERESGGLRNIQYF.

In this sample, this clonotype turned up a few times. This rearrangement joins TRBV27 to TRBJ2-6; 7 positions match TRBD1. The germline V gene encodes CDR1 MNHEY and CDR2 SMNVEV (reference sequence). CDR3 length: 14 amino acids. J was trimmed by 5 bases and V by 6 bases; bases with no gene match: 4. DNA for the CDR3: TGTGCCAGCAGCCCAGGGGGTAGGGCCAACGTCCTGACTTTC. Residues: CASSPGGRANVLTF.

This clonotype was counted a few times. The chain carries TRBV4-1 and TRBJ1-6; maybe TRBD1 (6 bases). The germline gives CDR1 MGHRA, CDR2 YSYEKL. V was clipped by 1 base and J by 6 bases, with 13 bases between them. CDR3 length: 16 residues. The CDR3 loop is CASSQAQGIGNSPLHF. CDR3 DNA sequence: TGCGCCAGCAGCCAAGCGCAGGGGATCGGTAATTCACCCCTCCACTTT.